The entry that follows covers one TCR beta chain sequence. The target of this receptor is not known. Within one base of it there is no much larger clone, and no base qualities were kept. This sample was included in a study of Ad26.COV2.S vaccination and SARS-CoV-2 variants (dated by TCRdb to the early 2020s). Background on the whole study: Donors in the vaccine arm were drawn from COV1001, a multicentre, randomized, double-blind, placebo-controlled phase I-IIa trial testing Ad26.COV2.S in healthy adults. Ad26.COV2.S was administered intramuscularly at 5 x 10^10 or 1 x 10^11 viral particles, either as a single shot or as two shots given 56 days apart. The specificity and breadth of SARS-CoV-2-reactive T cell receptors after Ad26.COV2.S vaccination were assessed by TCRbeta repertoire sequencing. A total of 32 samples were included in the TCR-sequenced set, comprising roughly 19 Ad26.COV2.S vaccine recipients, 5 placebo recipients and 8 SARS-CoV-2 convalescent individuals. Trial participants were randomized into five groups of five: low-dose or high-dose Ad26.COV2.S given once or twice, or placebo on both occasions. Throughout the experiments and outcome assessment, investigators stayed blinded to trial group allocation.

The sample's treatment or condition label is to be understood as: over 15 received Ad26.COV2.S at low or high dose, single or two shots; about five received placebo; per-sample allocation not given. For vaccine and placebo recipients, the sequenced repertoires came from samples collected on day 63 after the first injection. Cohort 1b enrolled 25 to 30 adults aged 18-55 years at a single site in Boston, USA, between 29 July and 7 August 2020. Ad26.COV2.S was a replication-incompetent adenovirus type 26 vector that expressed a prefusion-stabilized SARS-CoV-2 spike protein derived from the original Wuhan strain. The paper's findings and limits, for the study overall: After vaccination, spike-specific CD8+ and CD4+ T cell responses were reported to show substantial breadth. Vaccine and placebo recipients had comparable non-spike TCR breadth, which fits with the vaccine containing only spike. Spike-specific TCR breadth was higher in Ad26.COV2.S recipients than in placebo recipients (P = 0.0014). Comparing responses between vaccine doses or regimens was not something the study was powered to do. The authors noted that the TCR breadth and depth analyses may have underestimated total T cell responses.

Compared with germline, V lacks 5 bases and J lacks 4 bases; bases without a gene match: 11. The germline V gene gives CDR1 as SGHTA and CDR2 as FQGTGA. Taken from cysteine to phenylalanine, the CDR3 has 17 residues. Only CDR3 DNA is held: 51 bases, read in frame from base 1. The immunoSEQ Assay was the method used to sequence TCRbeta CDR3 regions. After extraction, genomic DNA underwent amplification by bias-controlled multiplex PCR, followed by high-throughput sequencing. The authors processed their data as follows. To quantify the absolute abundance of each unique TCRbeta CDR3 region, sequences were collapsed and filtered. Usable DNA was measured by amplifying reference genes present in all nucleated cells, and TCRbeta template counts were normalized to that usable DNA to estimate T cell fraction. Repertoire TCRs were annotated as SARS-CoV-2-specific when V gene, CDR3 amino acid sequence and J gene were exactly matched to a known reactive TCR set. The reference SARS-CoV-2 TCR set came from MIRA and was filtered for enrichment in COVID-19-positive ImmuneCODE repertoires, removing public or cross-reactive TCRs. Based on the MIRA antigens, annotated TCRs were further analysed at the level of specific ORF or position within ORF. Breadth was defined as annotated unique rearrangements over total unique productive rearrangements; depth was the summed frequency of those rearrangements. TCR breadth was compared between groups using two-sided Wilcoxon rank-sum tests. As stored in TCRdb, this immuneACCESS dataset retains in-frame rearrangements with V and J assigned. A fraction of the clones does not appear; measured against another copy, unresolved V genes explain less than half of the discrepancy, and the remainder lacks a known reason. Clonal size and the V and J genes are those of that table, whereas D and trimming came from the DNA. The sample yields 500,000 or so clones; about 91% were counted once. Jointly, the top ten make up around 2.6% of the sample.

The sequence was collected from a person aged 18 to 59 who received the Ad26.COV2.S COVID-19 vaccine or a placebo. Material: peripheral blood, obtained in a trial of Ad26.COV2.S vaccine versus placebo. The sequence joins TRBV7-3 to TRBJ2-1; TRBD2 aligns with 10 central bases. The DNA sequence is as follows: TGTGCCAGCAGCCTCCAAAAAACTAGCGGGATTTACAATGAGCAGTTCTTC. Translated, it gives CASSLQKTSGIYNEQFF.